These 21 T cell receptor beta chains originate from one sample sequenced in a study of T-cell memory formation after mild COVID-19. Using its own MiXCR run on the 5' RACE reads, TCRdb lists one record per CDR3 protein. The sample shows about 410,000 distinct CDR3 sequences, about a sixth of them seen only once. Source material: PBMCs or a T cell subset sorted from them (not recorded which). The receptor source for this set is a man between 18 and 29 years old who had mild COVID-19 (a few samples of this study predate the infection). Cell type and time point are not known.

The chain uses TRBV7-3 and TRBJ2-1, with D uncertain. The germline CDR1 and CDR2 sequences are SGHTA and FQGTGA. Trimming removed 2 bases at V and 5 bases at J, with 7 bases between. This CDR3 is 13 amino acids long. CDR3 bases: TGTGCCAGCAGCTTAGATAGCAACAATGAGCAGTTCTTC. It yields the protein CASSLDSNNEQFF.

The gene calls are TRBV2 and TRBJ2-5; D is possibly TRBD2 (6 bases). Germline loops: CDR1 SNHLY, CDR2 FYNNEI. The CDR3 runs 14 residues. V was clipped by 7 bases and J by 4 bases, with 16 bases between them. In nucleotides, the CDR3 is TGTGCCAGCAAGGCCTCGTGGGGAGGAGAGACCCAGTACTTC. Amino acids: CASKASWGGETQYF.

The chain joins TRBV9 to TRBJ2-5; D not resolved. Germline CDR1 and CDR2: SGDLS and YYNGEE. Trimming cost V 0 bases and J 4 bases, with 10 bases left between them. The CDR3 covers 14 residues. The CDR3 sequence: CASSVGLLRETQYF. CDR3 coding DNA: TGTGCCAGCAGCGTAGGGCTGCTCCGAGAGACCCAGTACTTC.

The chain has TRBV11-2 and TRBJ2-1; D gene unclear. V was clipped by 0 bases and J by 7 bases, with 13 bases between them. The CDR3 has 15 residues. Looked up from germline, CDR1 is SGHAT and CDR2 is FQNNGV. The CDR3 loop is CASSLDLGLVNEQFF. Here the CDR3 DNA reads TGTGCCAGCAGCTTAGATCTCGGCCTCGTAAATGAGCAGTTCTTC.

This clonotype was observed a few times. CDR3 coding DNA: TGTGCCAGCAGACGACGGGGTCTAGAGACCCAGTACTTC. The encoded protein is CASRRRGLETQYF. The rearrangement joins TRBV6-2 or TRBV6-3 to TRBJ2-5; TRBD2 is a possible D gene (5 bases). The CDR3 consists of 13 residues. CDR1 and CDR2 from the germline V gene are MNHEY and SVGEGT. V was shortened by 6 bases and J by 4 bases, with 12 bases between the two germline ends.

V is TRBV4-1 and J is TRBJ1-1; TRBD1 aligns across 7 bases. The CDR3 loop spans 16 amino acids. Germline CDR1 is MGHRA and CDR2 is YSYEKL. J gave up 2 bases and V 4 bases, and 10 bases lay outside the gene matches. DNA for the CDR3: TGCGCCAGCAGCCCCTTGAGGGGGCGGGGAAACACTGAAGCTTTCTTT. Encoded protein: CASSPLRGRGNTEAFF.

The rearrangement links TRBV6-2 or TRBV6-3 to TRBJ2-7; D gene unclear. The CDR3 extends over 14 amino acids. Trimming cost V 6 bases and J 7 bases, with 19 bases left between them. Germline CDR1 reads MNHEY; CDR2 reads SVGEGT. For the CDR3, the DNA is TGTGCCAGCAGACTCTCGACGGCCGGATATGAGCAGTACTTC. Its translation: CASRLSTAGYEQYF.

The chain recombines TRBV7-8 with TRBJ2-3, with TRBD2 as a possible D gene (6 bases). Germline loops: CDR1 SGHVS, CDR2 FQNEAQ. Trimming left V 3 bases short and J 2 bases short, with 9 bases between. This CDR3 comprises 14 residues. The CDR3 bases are TGTGCCAGCAGCTTGACTAGAGTCACAGATACGCAGTATTTT. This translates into CASSLTRVTDTQYF.

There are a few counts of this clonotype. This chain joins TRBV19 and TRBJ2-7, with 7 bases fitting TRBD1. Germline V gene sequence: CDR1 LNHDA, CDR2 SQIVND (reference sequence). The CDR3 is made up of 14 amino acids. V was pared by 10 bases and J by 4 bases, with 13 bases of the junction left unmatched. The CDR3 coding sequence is TGTGCCACACAATCCACAGGGGCCGGATACGAGCAGTACTTC. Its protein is CATQSTGAGYEQYF.

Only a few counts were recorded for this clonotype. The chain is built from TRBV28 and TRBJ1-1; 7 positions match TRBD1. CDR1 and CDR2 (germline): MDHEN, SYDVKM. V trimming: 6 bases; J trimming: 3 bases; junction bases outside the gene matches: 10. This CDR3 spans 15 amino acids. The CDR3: CASRTTGAEDTEAFF. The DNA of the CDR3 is TGTGCCAGCAGGACCACAGGGGCGGAGGACACTGAAGCTTTCTTT.

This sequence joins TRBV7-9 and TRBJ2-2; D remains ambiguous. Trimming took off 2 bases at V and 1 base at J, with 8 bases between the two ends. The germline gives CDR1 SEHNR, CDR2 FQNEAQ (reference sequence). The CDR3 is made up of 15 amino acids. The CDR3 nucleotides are TGTGCCAGCAGCTTATTTGGGCGGAACACCGGGGAGCTGTTTTTT. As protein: CASSLFGRNTGELFF.

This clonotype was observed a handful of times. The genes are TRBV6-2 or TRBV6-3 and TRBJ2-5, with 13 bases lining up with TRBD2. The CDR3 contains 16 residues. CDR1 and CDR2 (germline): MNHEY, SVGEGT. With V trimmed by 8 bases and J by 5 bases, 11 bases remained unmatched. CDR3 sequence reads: CASSGLAGSSWETQYF. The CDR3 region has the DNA TGTGCCAGCTCGGGACTAGCGGGGTCCTCCTGGGAGACCCAGTACTTC.

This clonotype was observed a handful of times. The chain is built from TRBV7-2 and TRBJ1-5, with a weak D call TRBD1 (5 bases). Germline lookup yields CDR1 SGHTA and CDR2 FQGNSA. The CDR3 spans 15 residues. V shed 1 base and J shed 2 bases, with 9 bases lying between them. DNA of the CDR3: TGTGCCAGCAGCTTAGTGGGGCAGGGCAATCAGCCCCAGCATTTT. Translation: CASSLVGQGNQPQHF.

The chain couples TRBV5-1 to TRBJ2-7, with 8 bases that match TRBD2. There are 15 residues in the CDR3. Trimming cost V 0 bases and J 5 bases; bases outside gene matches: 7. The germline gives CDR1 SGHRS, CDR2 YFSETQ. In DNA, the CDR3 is TGCGCCAGCAGCTTGGATGCTAGCGGGCTGAACGAGCAGTACTTC. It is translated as CASSLDASGLNEQYF. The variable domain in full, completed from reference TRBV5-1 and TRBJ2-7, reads KAGVTQTPRYLIKTRGQQVTLSCSPISGHRSVSWYQQTPGQGLQFLFEYFSETQRNKGNFPGRFSGRQFSNSRSEMNVSTLELGDSALYLCASSLDASGLNEQYFGPGTRLTVT.

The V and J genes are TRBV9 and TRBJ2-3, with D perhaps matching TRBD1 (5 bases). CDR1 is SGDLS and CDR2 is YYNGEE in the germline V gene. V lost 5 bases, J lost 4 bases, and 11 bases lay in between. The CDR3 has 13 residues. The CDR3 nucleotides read TGTGCCAGCAGAACCACAGGTTCAGATACGCAGTATTTT. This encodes CASRTTGSDTQYF.

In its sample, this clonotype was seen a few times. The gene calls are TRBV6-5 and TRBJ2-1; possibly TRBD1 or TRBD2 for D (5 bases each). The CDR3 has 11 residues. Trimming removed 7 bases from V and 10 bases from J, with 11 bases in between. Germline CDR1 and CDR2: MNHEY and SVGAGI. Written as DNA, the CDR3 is TGTGCCAGCACGGGACCCAGGGAGCAGTTCTTC. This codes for CASTGPREQFF.

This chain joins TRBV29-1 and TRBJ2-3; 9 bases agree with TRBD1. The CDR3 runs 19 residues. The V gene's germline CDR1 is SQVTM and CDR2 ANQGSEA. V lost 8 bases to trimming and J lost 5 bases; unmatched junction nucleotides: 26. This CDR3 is CSLRAPPARSGTGLDTQYF. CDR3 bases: TGCAGCCTGCGGGCCCCGCCCGCCCGATCCGGGACAGGGTTAGATACGCAGTATTTT.

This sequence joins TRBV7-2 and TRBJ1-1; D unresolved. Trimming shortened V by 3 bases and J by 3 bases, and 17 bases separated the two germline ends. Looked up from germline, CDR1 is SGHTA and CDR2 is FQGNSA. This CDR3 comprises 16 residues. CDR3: CASSLLDVLGYTEAFF. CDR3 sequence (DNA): TGTGCCAGCAGCTTGCTCGACGTACTAGGGTACACTGAAGCTTTCTTT. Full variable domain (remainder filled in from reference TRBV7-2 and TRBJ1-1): GAGVSQSPSNKVTEKGKDVELRCDPISGHTALYWYRQSLGQGLEFLIYFQGNSAPDKSGLPSDRFSAERTGGSVSTLTIQRTQQEDSAVYLCASSLLDVLGYTEAFFGQGTRLTVV.

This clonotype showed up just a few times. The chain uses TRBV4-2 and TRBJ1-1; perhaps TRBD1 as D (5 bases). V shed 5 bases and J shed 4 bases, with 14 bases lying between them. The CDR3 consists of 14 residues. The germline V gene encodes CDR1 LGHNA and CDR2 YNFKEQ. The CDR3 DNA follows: TGTGCCAGCAGCAACCAGGGCATGGGCACTGAAGCTTTCTTT. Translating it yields CASSNQGMGTEAFF.

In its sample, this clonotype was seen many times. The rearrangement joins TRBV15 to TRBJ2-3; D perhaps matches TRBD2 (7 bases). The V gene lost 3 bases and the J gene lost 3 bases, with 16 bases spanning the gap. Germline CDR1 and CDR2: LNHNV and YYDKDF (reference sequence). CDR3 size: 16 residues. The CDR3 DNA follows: TGTGCCACCAGCAGGGCCCTGCGGGGGCTGACAGATACGCAGTATTTT. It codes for CATSRALRGLTDTQYF.

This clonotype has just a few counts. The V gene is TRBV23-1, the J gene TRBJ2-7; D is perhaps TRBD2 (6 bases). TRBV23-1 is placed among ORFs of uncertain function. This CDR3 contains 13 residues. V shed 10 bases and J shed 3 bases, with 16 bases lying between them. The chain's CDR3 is CATRARGNYEQYV. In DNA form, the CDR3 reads TGCGCCACCAGGGCCCGGGGGAACTACGAGCAGTACGTC.